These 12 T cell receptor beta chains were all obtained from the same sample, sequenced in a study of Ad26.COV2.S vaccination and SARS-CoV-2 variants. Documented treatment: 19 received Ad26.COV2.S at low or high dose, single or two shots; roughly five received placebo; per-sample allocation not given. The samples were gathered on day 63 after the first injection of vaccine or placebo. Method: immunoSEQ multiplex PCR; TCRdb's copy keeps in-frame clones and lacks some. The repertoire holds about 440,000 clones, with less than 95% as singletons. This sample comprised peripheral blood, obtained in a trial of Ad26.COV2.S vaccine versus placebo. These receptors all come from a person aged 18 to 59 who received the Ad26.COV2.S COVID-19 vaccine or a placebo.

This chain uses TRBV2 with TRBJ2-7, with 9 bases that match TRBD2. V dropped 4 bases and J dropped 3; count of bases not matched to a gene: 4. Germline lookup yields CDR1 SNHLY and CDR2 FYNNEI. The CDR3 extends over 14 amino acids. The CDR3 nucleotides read TGTGCCAGCAGTGTTCATAGCGGGAGCTACGAGCAGTACTTC. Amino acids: CASSVHSGSYEQYF.

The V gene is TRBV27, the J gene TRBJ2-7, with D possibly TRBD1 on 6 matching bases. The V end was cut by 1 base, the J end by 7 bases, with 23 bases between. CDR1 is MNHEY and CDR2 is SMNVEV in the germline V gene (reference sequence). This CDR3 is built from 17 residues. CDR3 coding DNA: TGTGCCAGCAGTTTATATGTTTGGACAGCTCTATCGGGGGAGCAGTACTTC. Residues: CASSLYVWTALSGEQYF.

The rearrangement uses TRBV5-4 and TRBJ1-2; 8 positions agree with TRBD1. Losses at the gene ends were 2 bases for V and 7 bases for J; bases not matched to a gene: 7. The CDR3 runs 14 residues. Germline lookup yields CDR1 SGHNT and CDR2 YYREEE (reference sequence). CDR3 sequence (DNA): TGTGCCAGCAGCTTAAATGACAGGGGAGGTGGCTACACCTTC. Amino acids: CASSLNDRGGGYTF.

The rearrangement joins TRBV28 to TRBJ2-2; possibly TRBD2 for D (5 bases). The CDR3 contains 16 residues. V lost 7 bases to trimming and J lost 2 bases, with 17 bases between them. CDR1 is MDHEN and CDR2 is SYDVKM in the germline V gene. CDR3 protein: CASILQASRNTGELFF. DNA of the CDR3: TGTGCCAGCATCCTCCAGGCTAGCAGAAACACCGGGGAGCTGTTTTTT.

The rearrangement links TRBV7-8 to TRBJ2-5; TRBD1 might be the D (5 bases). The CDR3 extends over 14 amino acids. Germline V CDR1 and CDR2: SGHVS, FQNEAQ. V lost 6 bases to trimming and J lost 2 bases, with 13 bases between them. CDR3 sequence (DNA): TGTGCCAGCAGTCGAAGACAGAGGCAAGAGACCCAGTACTTC. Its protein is CASSRRQRQETQYF.

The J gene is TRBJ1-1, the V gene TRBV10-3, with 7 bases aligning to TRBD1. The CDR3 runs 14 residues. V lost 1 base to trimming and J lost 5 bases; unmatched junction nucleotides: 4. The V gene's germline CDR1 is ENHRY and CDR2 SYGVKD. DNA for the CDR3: TGTGCCATCAGTGAGTTTGCAGGGGGAACTGAAGCTTTCTTT. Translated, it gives CAISEFAGGTEAFF.

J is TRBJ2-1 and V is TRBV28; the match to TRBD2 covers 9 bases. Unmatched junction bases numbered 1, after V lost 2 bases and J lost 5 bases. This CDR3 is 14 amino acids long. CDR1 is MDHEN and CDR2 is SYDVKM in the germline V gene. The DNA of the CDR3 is TGTGCCAGCAGTTTAGCGGGAGGGGACAATGAGCAGTTCTTC. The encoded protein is CASSLAGGDNEQFF.

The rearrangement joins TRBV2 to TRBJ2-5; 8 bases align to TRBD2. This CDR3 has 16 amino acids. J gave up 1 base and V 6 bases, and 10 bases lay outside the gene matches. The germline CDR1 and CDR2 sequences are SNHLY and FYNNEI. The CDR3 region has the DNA TGTGCCAGCAGGGAGGAGCTACTAGCGGCCCAAGAGACCCAGTACTTC. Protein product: CASREELLAAQETQYF.

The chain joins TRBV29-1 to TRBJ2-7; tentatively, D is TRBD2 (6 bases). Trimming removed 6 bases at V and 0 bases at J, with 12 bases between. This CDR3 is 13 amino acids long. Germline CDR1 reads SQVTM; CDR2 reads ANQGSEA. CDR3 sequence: CSVAGGTSYEQYF. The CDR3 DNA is TGCAGCGTAGCAGGCGGGACCTCCTACGAGCAGTACTTC.

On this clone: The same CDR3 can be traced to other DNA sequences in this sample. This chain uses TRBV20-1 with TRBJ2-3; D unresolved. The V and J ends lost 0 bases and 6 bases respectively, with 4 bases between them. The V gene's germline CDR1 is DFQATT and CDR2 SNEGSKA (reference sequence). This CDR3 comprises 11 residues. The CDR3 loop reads CSARDRDTQYF. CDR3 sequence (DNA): TGCAGTGCTAGAGATAGGGATACGCAGTATTTT.

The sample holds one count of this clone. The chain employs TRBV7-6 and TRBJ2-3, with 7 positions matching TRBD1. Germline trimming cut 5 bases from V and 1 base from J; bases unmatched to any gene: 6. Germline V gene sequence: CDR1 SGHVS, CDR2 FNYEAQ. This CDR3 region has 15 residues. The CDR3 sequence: CASSLTTGGTDTQYF. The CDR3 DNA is TGTGCCAGCAGCCTTACAACAGGGGGCACAGATACGCAGTATTTT. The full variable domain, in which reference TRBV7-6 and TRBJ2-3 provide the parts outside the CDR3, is GAGVSQSPRYKVTKRGQDVALRCDPISGHVSLYWYRQALGQGPEFLTYFNYEAQQDKSGLPNDRFSAERPEGSISTLTIQRTEQRDSAMYRCASSLTTGGTDTQYFGPGTRLTVL.

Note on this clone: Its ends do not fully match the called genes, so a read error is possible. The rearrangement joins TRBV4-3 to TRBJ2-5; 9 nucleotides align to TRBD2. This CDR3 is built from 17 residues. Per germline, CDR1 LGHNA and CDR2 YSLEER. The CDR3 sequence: CTSSQESGAGGPETQYF. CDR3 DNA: TGCACCAGCAGCCAAGAATCAGGGGCGGGAGGGCCGGAGACCCAGTACTTC.